This entry is about one T cell receptor beta chain. Its antigen is as yet unknown. Sequencing was performed with immunoSEQ multiplex PCR; in TCRdb, only in-frame clones are kept and a portion is missing. Of some 210,000 clones listed, over 65% are singletons. The sample is drawn from a study of cytomegalovirus exposure and HLA in healthy donors. Broader study findings: TCR clusters originating in the first cohort tended to co-occur in the roughly 120 validation repertoires, according to a later analysis. The listing of 150 to 200 TCR beta chains classed them as cytomegalovirus-associated. Cytomegalovirus status was reportedly diagnosed by the classifier with high sensitivity and specificity. Rare sequences made up most TCRs, while some public TCRs were found in many donors.

This sequence was found in a woman under 30 in good health and CMV-seronegative. Source material: PBMCs.

The CDR3 is CASTSPGTGLNEQFF. The CDR3 DNA reads TGTGCCAGCACCTCCCCTGGGACAGGGCTCAATGAGCAGTTCTTC. This chain uses TRBV27 with TRBJ2-1, with TRBD1 matching over 9 bases. This CDR3 region has 15 residues. Germline-derived CDR1 and CDR2 are MNHEY and SMNVEV (reference sequence). V lost 7 bases and J lost 6; bases outside the gene matches: 10.